A selection of T cell receptor beta chains follows, all from one sample in a study of OX40 agonist ivuxolimab in advanced cancers. The table came from immunoSEQ multiplex PCR; TCRdb's copy has only in-frame clones and leaves some out. The sample lists over 55,000 clones; approximately 80% were seen once. The sample in question was CD4+ or CD8+ T cells sorted from blood, obtained in a trial of the OX40 agonist ivuxolimab. The receptors originated from an adult with an advanced solid tumor such as melanoma, head and neck, liver or kidney cancer. Both conserved end residues are part of each CDR3. D genes are given only for firm matches. Some rows have no size entry. The others give once, few or many, or a class for an expanded clone.

TRBV9	TRBJ2-7	NA	NA	CASSVAPWSYEQYF	TGTGCCAGCAGCGTAGCTCCCTGGTCCTACGAGCAGTACTTC
TRBV11-3	TRBJ2-7	NA	NA	CASSLGQGLSYEQYF	TGTGCCAGCAGCTTAGGGCAGGGCCTCTCCTACGAGCAGTACTTC
TRBV6-1	TRBJ1-4	NA	NA	CASRPGRGSEKLFF	TGTGCCAGCAGGCCGGGACGGGGGAGTGAAAAACTGTTTTTT
TRBV30	TRBJ2-3	NA	NA	CAWGNRVDTQYF	TGTGCCTGGGGGAACAGGGTCGATACGCAGTATTTT
TRBV5-6	TRBJ2-3	NA	NA	CASRQGYYTDTQYF	TGTGCCAGCAGGCAGGGTTATTACACAGATACGCAGTATTTT
TRBV10-2	TRBJ2-7	NA	NA	CASSESPSYEQYF	TGCGCCAGCAGTGAGTCTCCCTCCTACGAGCAGTACTTC
TRBV29-1	TRBJ1-2	NA	NA	CSVAGGGLGYGYTF	TGCAGCGTTGCGGGGGGGGGCCTTGGCTATGGCTACACCTTC
TRBV6-1	TRBJ2-5	NA	once	CASSEVMSGEETQYF	TGTGCCAGCAGTGAAGTGATGAGTGGGGAAGAGACCCAGTACTTC
TRBV7-9	TRBJ1-1	NA	NA	CASSLDRPYGPEAFF	TGTGCCAGCAGCTTAGACAGACCTTACGGCCCTGAAGCTTTCTTT
TRBV5-1	TRBJ1-4	TRBD1	NA	CASSSGTGGEKLFF	TGCGCCAGCAGCTCCGGGACAGGGGGGGAAAAACTGTTTTTT
TRBV19	TRBJ1-2	NA	few	CASSMRLGANYGYTF	TGTGCCAGTAGTATGCGGTTGGGAGCTAACTATGGCTACACCTTC
TRBV27	TRBJ1-1	TRBD1	NA	CASSPLFDRGSTEAFF	TGTGCCAGCAGTCCTCTATTCGACAGGGGAAGTACTGAAGCTTTCTTT
TRBV2	TRBJ1-1	NA	NA	CASSLEMRGGSTEAFF	TGTGCCAGCAGTCTCGAGATGAGAGGAGGATCGACTGAAGCTTTCTTT
TRBV11-2	TRBJ2-7	NA	NA	CASSLVALSYDEQYF	TGTGCCAGCAGCTTAGTTGCCCTGTCCTATGACGAGCAGTACTTC
TRBV6-6	TRBJ1-2	NA	NA	CASSQDSYGYTF	TGTGCCAGCAGCCAGGACAGCTATGGCTACACCTTC
TRBV7-2	TRBJ2-7	NA	NA	CASSLEVGREQYF	TGTGCCAGCAGCTTAGAGGTGGGTCGCGAGCAGTACTTC
TRBV6-5	TRBJ1-5	NA	NA	CASRHDSNQPQHF	TGTGCCAGCAGACACGACAGTAATCAGCCCCAGCATTTT
TRBV12-5	TRBJ2-2	NA	NA	CASGLVLGGGDTGELFF	TGTGCTAGTGGTTTGGTACTGGGAGGGGGCGACACCGGGGAGCTGTTTTTT
TRBV2	TRBJ2-1	NA	many	CASSEAQAGRSPQFF	TGTGCCAGCAGTGAAGCGCAGGCGGGCAGGAGTCCGCAGTTCTTC
TRBV9	TRBJ2-5	TRBD2	NA	CASSEGLAKETQYF	TGTGCCAGCAGCGAGGGACTAGCGAAGGAGACCCAGTACTTC
TRBV5-1	TRBJ2-3	TRBD1	few	CATMFGTGITDTQYF	TGCGCCACCATGTTTGGGACAGGGATTACAGATACGCAGTATTTT
TRBV2	TRBJ2-1	TRBD2	NA	CASSESSGRNEQFF	TGTGCCAGCAGTGAGTCTAGCGGGAGAAATGAGCAGTTCTTC
TRBV27	TRBJ2-7	TRBD2	medium-sized	CASRGLAGGLEQYF	TGTGCCAGCAGAGGACTAGCGGGAGGGCTCGAGCAGTACTTC
TRBV4-2	TRBJ1-3	TRBD1	NA	CASSQGQAHSGNTIYF	TGTGCCAGCAGCCAGGGACAGGCGCACTCTGGAAACACCATATATTTT
TRBV15	TRBJ1-2	NA	NA	CATSRDVAGAGYGYTF	TGTGCCACCAGCAGAGATGTGGCAGGCGCTGGCTATGGCTACACCTTC
TRBV5-4	TRBJ2-5	NA	NA	CALGRNRETQYF	TGTGCCTTAGGACGTAATAGGGAGACCCAGTACTTC
TRBV5-1	TRBJ2-3	TRBD2	NA	CASSAGLAGGPGDTQYF	TGCGCCAGCAGCGCGGGACTAGCGGGAGGGCCTGGGGATACGCAGTATTTT
TRBV5-1	TRBJ2-2	NA	NA	CASSPGHTNTGELFF	TGCGCCAGCAGCCCGGGACACACGAACACCGGGGAGCTGTTTTTT
TRBV7-9	TRBJ2-2	TRBD1	NA	CASSVWDRFYTGELFF	TGTGCCAGCAGCGTATGGGACAGGTTTTACACCGGGGAGCTGTTTTTT
TRBV5-6	TRBJ2-7	TRBD1	NA	CASMSGTGFYEQYF	TGTGCCAGCATGTCCGGGACAGGGTTCTACGAGCAGTACTTC
TRBV5-6	TRBJ1-6	NA	NA	CASSRISGHSSYNSPLHF	TGTGCCAGCAGCCGGATATCAGGGCATAGCTCCTATAATTCACCCCTCCACTTT
TRBV28	TRBJ1-5	TRBD1	NA	CASSFQGQARNQPQHF	TGTGCCAGCAGTTTTCAAGGACAGGCTCGCAATCAGCCCCAGCATTTT
TRBV7-6	TRBJ1-1	NA	once	CASSLGGTVEAFF	TGTGCCAGCAGCTTAGGAGGGACTGTTGAAGCTTTCTTT
TRBV7-8	TRBJ1-3	NA	NA	CASSPSTVLLSGNTIYF	TGTGCCAGCAGCCCTTCGACAGTGCTCCTCTCTGGAAACACCATATATTTT
TRBV12-5	TRBJ1-1	NA	NA	CASGPHRGGGITEAFF	TGTGCTAGTGGTCCTCACCGTGGGGGGGGGATCACTGAAGCTTTCTTT
TRBV11-3	TRBJ1-5	NA	NA	CASSRYYNQPQHF	TGTGCCAGCAGCAGATATTATAATCAGCCCCAGCATTTT
TRBV10-3	TRBJ2-7	NA	few	CAISERAGDYEQYF	TGTGCCATCAGTGAGAGGGCAGGGGACTACGAGCAGTACTTC
TRBV30	TRBJ2-1	TRBD2	NA	CAWGLAGATDEQFF	TGTGCCTGGGGACTAGCGGGTGCTACGGATGAGCAGTTCTTC
TRBV27	TRBJ1-6	TRBD1	NA	CASAPGQGNSPLHF	TGTGCCAGTGCCCCGGGACAGGGAAATTCACCCCTCCACTTT
TRBV6-6	TRBJ2-2	NA	NA	CASSGTALGGGELFF	TGTGCCAGCAGTGGGACAGCCCTCGGGGGCGGGGAGCTGTTTTTT
TRBV2	TRBJ2-1	TRBD2	NA	CARGQAAGGPYEQFF	TGTGCCAGAGGACAGGCGGCGGGAGGGCCGTATGAGCAGTTCTTC
TRBV29-1	TRBJ1-2	NA	few	CSVEAHSTVRDDGYTF	TGCAGCGTTGAAGCCCACTCGACAGTTCGAGATGATGGCTACACCTTC
TRBV5-5	TRBJ1-4	NA	NA	CASSLTGWGEKLFF	TGTGCCAGCAGCTTGACAGGGTGGGGTGAAAAACTGTTTTTT
TRBV10-1	TRBJ2-2	TRBD1	NA	CASSENVGQGFFPNTGELFF	TGCGCCAGCAGTGAGAACGTAGGACAGGGCTTTTTTCCGAACACCGGGGAGCTGTTTTTT